This T cell receptor beta chain was identified in a study of shared clonotypes between healthy human individuals. Background on the study: For every donor, three CD4 naive, three CD4 memory, two CD8 naive and one CD8 memory plates were used.

General study results and limits: The researchers took only blood, and tissue repertoires probably look different.

CDR1 and CDR2 (germline): SNHLY, FYNNEI. The CDR3 contains 15 residues. V lost 1 base, J lost 4 bases, and 13 bases lay in between. Naive-designated CD8 cells lacked CD45RO, were positively enriched for CCR7, and omitted terminally differentiated effector memory CD45RA+ cells. Methods used by the authors: ImmunoSEQ yielded junction-only sequences lacking quality scores, so filtering differed. Some clones are missing from TCRdb's copy, which holds only in-frame ones; the method was immunoSEQ multiplex PCR. That table gives V, J and clone size, and the DNA gave D and trimming. The sample shows 750,000 to 1,000,000 clones, 80% to 95% of them seen only once. As regards this clone: Its specificity is unknown.

The chain carries TRBV2 and TRBJ1-2, with D hard to call. The sample was naive CD8+ T cells sorted from blood. The receptor comes from a man aged 30 to 45 in good health. The CDR3 DNA sequence: TGTGCCAGCAGTGAAGACCTGGCAGTCCTCTATGGCTACACCTTC. Translated, it gives CASSEDLAVLYGYTF.